This record looks at one TCR beta chain sequence and its context. Its matching antigen is unknown. Each CDR3 protein is one row after TCRdb ran MiXCR on the reads. The sample lists a few hundred thousand distinct CDR3 sequences, approximately 15% occurring once. This sample stems from a study of T cell repertoires in cytomegalovirus infection. Study at large: From public TCR beta signatures came an indication of both CMV infection and matching HLA type. Study conclusions and caveats: People with CMV and the relevant HLA were identified by cumulative public TCR beta family frequency. What dominated the ex vivo response were HLA-C-restricted CMV-specific TCR beta clonotypes.

The CDR3 loop spans 15 amino acids. The V and J ends lost 0 bases and 6 bases respectively, with 14 bases between them. The germline CDR1 and CDR2 sequences are MGHRA and YSYEKL. This sequence joins TRBV4-1 and TRBJ1-2; D may be TRBD1 (6 bases). Sequencing was done on a sample of PBMCs. The receptor's source is a human donor in good health (CMV status not recorded). Some clones in this sample may be carry-over from other donors' samples. For the CDR3, the DNA is TGCGCCAGCAGCCAAGAACGGCAGGGGTATCATGGCTACACCTTC. Its protein is CASSQERQGYHGYTF.